These T cell receptor beta chains were read from a single sample in a study of cytomegalovirus exposure and HLA in healthy donors. The protocol was immunoSEQ multiplex PCR, while the TCRdb copy is restricted to in-frame clones and leaves out a portion. The sample holds roughly 110,000 clones, roughly 85% seen once. Material for sequencing was PBMCs. These receptors were taken from a man younger than 40 in good health and CMV-seropositive. The CDR3 runs from the conserved cysteine through the conserved F or W. The D gene is left open where the match is weak. Not every row has a clone size; where given, it reads once, few, many or a size class.

j_gene	abundance	d_gene	v_gene	CDR3aa	CDR3nt
TRBJ2-1	.	.	TRBV28	CASSPRSAGSSYNEQFF	TGTGCCAGCAGTCCCAGGTCGGCGGGGAGCTCCTACAATGAGCAGTTCTTC
TRBJ1-1	few	.	TRBV25-1	CASSVSSSTEAFF	TGTGCCAGCAGTGTTTCATCGAGCACTGAAGCTTTCTTT
TRBJ2-7	.	.	TRBV6-1	CASSEAEFRSHF	TGTGCCAGCAGTGAAGCTGAATTCCGGTCTCACTTC
TRBJ2-7	.	TRBD1	TRBV5-1	CASSAGGTYEQYF	TGCGCCAGCAGCGCAGGGGGAACCTACGAGCAGTACTTC
TRBJ2-3	.	TRBD2	TRBV6-5	CASSDSTSGGDTQYF	TGTGCCAGCAGTGACTCGACTAGCGGGGGGGATACGCAGTATTTT
TRBJ1-2	.	.	TRBV11-3	CASSLGGSRYGYTF	TGTGCCAGCAGCTTGGGGGGGAGTCGCTATGGCTACACCTTC
TRBJ2-3	.	TRBD2	TRBV2	CASTLTSGLSTDTQYF	TGTGCCAGCACCCTGACTAGCGGCCTTAGCACAGATACGCAGTATTTT
TRBJ1-6	.	.	TRBV7-8	CASTPQLANSPLHF	TGTGCCAGCACCCCCCAGTTGGCTAATTCACCCCTCCACTTT
TRBJ1-2	.	TRBD1	TRBV4-2	CASSPRTGDSGYTF	TGTGCCAGCAGCCCGAGGACAGGGGATAGTGGCTACACCTTC
TRBJ2-7	.	TRBD2	TRBV5-1	CASSPTPGTTYEQYF	TGCGCCAGCAGCCCCACTCCCGGGACTACCTACGAGCAGTACTTC
TRBJ1-2	.	.	TRBV6-1	CASSEYNDGVYGYTF	TGTGCCAGCAGTGAATATAACGACGGAGTCTATGGCTACACCTTC
TRBJ2-3	.	TRBD2	TRBV9	CASSVGTSGGTGTDTQYF	TGTGCCAGCAGCGTAGGGACTAGCGGGGGGACGGGAACAGATACGCAGTATTTT
TRBJ1-5	.	TRBD1	TRBV27	CASSLTGGGQPQHF	TGTGCCAGCAGTTTGACAGGGGGCGGTCAGCCCCAGCATTTT
TRBJ2-7	.	.	TRBV28	CATSWGGTSYEQYF	TGTGCCACTTCTTGGGGCGGTACCTCCTACGAGCAGTACTTC
TRBJ2-5	.	TRBD2	TRBV5-6	CASRKIAGSEETQYF	TGTGCCAGCCGAAAGATAGCGGGGTCTGAAGAGACCCAGTACTTC
TRBJ1-2	.	.	TRBV2	CASSDLGPAAYGYTF	TGTGCCAGCAGTGATTTGGGTCCGGCGGCCTATGGCTACACCTTC
TRBJ2-1	.	TRBD2	TRBV5-8	CASSLGLADYNEQFF	TGTGCCAGCAGCTTGGGACTAGCGGATTACAATGAGCAGTTCTTC